This T cell receptor beta chain was recorded in a study of shared clonotypes between healthy human individuals. Findings and caveats of the study: A few donors had around 5.5% of their naive CD4 clonotypes in common. Despite large depth, sorted-subset datasets appeared incompletely sequenced.

For every subset, genomic DNA was evenly distributed across several immunoSEQ plates. Clones were read by immunoSEQ multiplex PCR, and TCRdb kept only the in-frame ones, dropping some. The sample has a few million clones, 80% to 95% seen once. The CDR3 runs to 16 residues. Germline V CDR1 and CDR2: LGHNA, YNFKEQ. The V and J ends lost 3 bases and 0 bases, in that order; junction bases with no gene match: 8. Concerning this clone: Its cognate antigen is unknown.

The origin of this receptor is a young man in good health. Some clones in this sample may be carry-over from other donors' samples. Sequenced material: naive CD4+ T cells from PBMCs. The sample's subset: CD45RA+ positively selected. The V and J genes are TRBV4-2 and TRBJ2-7; 7 nucleotides match TRBD1. The CDR3 nucleotides are TGTGCCAGCAGCCAGTCAACAGGGGCCAGCTCCTACGAGCAGTACTTC. Translated, it gives CASSQSTGASSYEQYF.